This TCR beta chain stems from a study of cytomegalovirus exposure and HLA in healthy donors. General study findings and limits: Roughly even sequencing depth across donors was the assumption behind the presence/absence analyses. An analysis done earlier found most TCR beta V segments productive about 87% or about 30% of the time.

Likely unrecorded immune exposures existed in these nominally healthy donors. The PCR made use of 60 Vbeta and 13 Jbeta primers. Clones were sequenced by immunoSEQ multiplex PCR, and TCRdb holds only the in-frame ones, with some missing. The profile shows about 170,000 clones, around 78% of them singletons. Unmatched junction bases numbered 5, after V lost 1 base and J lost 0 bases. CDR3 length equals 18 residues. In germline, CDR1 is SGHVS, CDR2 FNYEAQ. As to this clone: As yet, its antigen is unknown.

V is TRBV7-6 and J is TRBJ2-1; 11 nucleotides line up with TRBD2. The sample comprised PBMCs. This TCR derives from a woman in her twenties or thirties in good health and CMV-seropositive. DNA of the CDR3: TGTGCCAGCAGCTTAGATTATAGCGGGAGGGCCTCCTACAATGAGCAGTTCTTC. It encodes CASSLDYSGRASYNEQFF.